This record looks at one T cell receptor (beta chain) sequence and its context. The data were obtained in a study of Ad26.COV2.S vaccination and SARS-CoV-2 variants. Looking at the study overall: The COV1001 Ad26.COV2.S trial arm included the donor.

Produced via immunoSEQ multiplex PCR; TCRdb's table is partial and in-frame only. Among about 450,000 clones listed, 89% were seen once. Per the germline V gene, CDR1 is SGHRS and CDR2 is YFSETQ. Germline trimming cut 4 bases from V and 6 bases from J; bases unmatched to any gene: 6. This CDR3 has 13 amino acids. The treatment is: approximately 18 received Ad26.COV2.S at low or high dose, single or two shots; a few received placebo; per-sample allocation not given. The study sampled participants on day 63 after the first vaccine or placebo injection. Sequences were derived from peripheral blood, sampled in a trial of Ad26.COV2.S vaccine versus placebo. The receptor comes from a person between 18 and 59 years old who received the Ad26.COV2.S COVID-19 vaccine or a placebo. This chain uses TRBV5-1 with TRBJ2-7, with 8 bases identical to TRBD1. The CDR3 sequence is CASSRTGSGEQYV. In DNA form, the CDR3 reads TGCGCCAGCAGCAGGACAGGGTCGGGCGAGCAGTACGTC.